The rows below give T cell receptor beta chains drawn from one sample of a study of T cells in Graves' hyperthyroidism and ophthalmopathy. TCRdb fed the multiplex PCR reads into MiXCR, producing one record per CDR3 protein. Of some 350,000 distinct CDR3 sequences listed, 20% to 25% are singletons. Sequencing was done on a sample of blood. These receptor sequences come from a man aged 45-65 years with Graves' hyperthyroidism. The conserved cysteine and the conserved F or W are not part of the CDR3 here. Each record gives: D gene, clone size, V gene, J gene, CDR3 protein. D genes are given only for firm matches. Size tells how often a clone was seen (once, few, many) or the class of an expanded clone, and some rows leave it out.

d_gene: NA
abundance: NA
v_gene: TRBV7-6
j_gene: TRBJ2-1
CDR3aa: ASSPEVGDNEQF

d_gene: TRBD2
abundance: NA
v_gene: TRBV3-1
j_gene: TRBJ2-1
CDR3aa: ASSVGTRGNEQF

d_gene: NA
abundance: NA
v_gene: TRBV11-1
j_gene: TRBJ2-3
CDR3aa: ASTQRGIRTDTQY

d_gene: TRBD1
abundance: NA
v_gene: TRBV29-1
j_gene: TRBJ2-6
CDR3aa: SVLDRGPSGANVLT

d_gene: TRBD2
abundance: NA
v_gene: TRBV6-1
j_gene: TRBJ2-1
CDR3aa: GSRLGSGIYNEQF

d_gene: NA
abundance: NA
v_gene: TRBV7-2
j_gene: TRBJ1-2
CDR3aa: ASSPAAGAYNYGYT

d_gene: NA
abundance: many
v_gene: TRBV2
j_gene: TRBJ2-7
CDR3aa: ASSDPEGRAYEQY

d_gene: NA
abundance: few
v_gene: TRBV5-1
j_gene: TRBJ2-3
CDR3aa: ASSLASLTDTQY

d_gene: NA
abundance: NA
v_gene: TRBV29-1
j_gene: TRBJ2-2
CDR3aa: SGRQGGTGELF

d_gene: TRBD2
abundance: few
v_gene: TRBV27
j_gene: TRBJ2-7
CDR3aa: ASSFRGGAYEQY

d_gene: NA
abundance: NA
v_gene: TRBV20-1
j_gene: TRBJ1-1
CDR3aa: SAKGSLNRPQAF

d_gene: NA
abundance: many
v_gene: TRBV3-1
j_gene: TRBJ1-2
CDR3aa: ASSQDLEDRGYT

d_gene: TRBD2
abundance: NA
v_gene: TRBV6-1
j_gene: TRBJ2-3
CDR3aa: ASSKGGLAGGTDTQY

d_gene: TRBD2
abundance: NA
v_gene: TRBV2
j_gene: TRBJ2-1
CDR3aa: ATSGGLAGHNEQF

d_gene: NA
abundance: NA
v_gene: TRBV7-7
j_gene: TRBJ2-5
CDR3aa: ASSPSGPETQY

d_gene: NA
abundance: many
v_gene: TRBV6-1
j_gene: TRBJ2-5
CDR3aa: ATEDPGLETQY

d_gene: TRBD1
abundance: many
v_gene: TRBV6-1
j_gene: TRBJ1-1
CDR3aa: ASTTGVATEAF

d_gene: TRBD1
abundance: few
v_gene: TRBV24-1
j_gene: TRBJ2-3
CDR3aa: ATSDWTGEGDTQY

d_gene: TRBD1
abundance: NA
v_gene: TRBV5-1
j_gene: TRBJ1-1
CDR3aa: ASSADRGPEAF

d_gene: NA
abundance: NA
v_gene: TRBV18
j_gene: TRBJ1-3
CDR3aa: ASSDGISGNTIY

d_gene: NA
abundance: many
v_gene: TRBV7-8
j_gene: TRBJ2-7
CDR3aa: ASSYSASRTYEQY

d_gene: TRBD2
abundance: NA
v_gene: TRBV2
j_gene: TRBJ2-6
CDR3aa: ASSESLAGVSSQAGANVLT

d_gene: TRBD2
abundance: few
v_gene: TRBV7-9
j_gene: TRBJ2-5
CDR3aa: ASSLELAGGLETQY

d_gene: NA
abundance: NA
v_gene: TRBV7-8
j_gene: TRBJ2-2
CDR3aa: ASSVTREGGELF

d_gene: NA
abundance: NA
v_gene: TRBV6-1
j_gene: TRBJ2-3
CDR3aa: ATNGADTDTQY

d_gene: TRBD2
abundance: many
v_gene: TRBV3-1
j_gene: TRBJ2-1
CDR3aa: ASSQDGLAGPTQF

d_gene: NA
abundance: NA
v_gene: TRBV2
j_gene: TRBJ2-2
CDR3aa: ASRVGTANTGELF

d_gene: TRBD2
abundance: NA
v_gene: TRBV6-1
j_gene: TRBJ2-3
CDR3aa: ASSESGTSGRKDTQY

d_gene: TRBD1
abundance: NA
v_gene: TRBV28
j_gene: TRBJ2-4
CDR3aa: ASSDTGQGLDIQY

d_gene: NA
abundance: NA
v_gene: TRBV27
j_gene: TRBJ2-5
CDR3aa: ASSHGQPQETQY

d_gene: TRBD2
abundance: NA
v_gene: TRBV20-1
j_gene: TRBJ2-1
CDR3aa: SASTGTSGFNEQF

d_gene: NA
abundance: many
v_gene: TRBV6-1
j_gene: TRBJ1-2
CDR3aa: ASRFGQSYGYT

d_gene: NA
abundance: NA
v_gene: TRBV20-1
j_gene: TRBJ2-1
CDR3aa: SARDYLTKTDSYNEQF

d_gene: NA
abundance: NA
v_gene: TRBV20-1
j_gene: TRBJ2-1
CDR3aa: SARVRTFNEQF

d_gene: NA
abundance: many
v_gene: TRBV27
j_gene: TRBJ2-1
CDR3aa: ASSTQIGLWNEQF

d_gene: NA
abundance: NA
v_gene: TRBV7-2
j_gene: TRBJ2-2
CDR3aa: ASSSGRELF

d_gene: NA
abundance: few
v_gene: TRBV28
j_gene: TRBJ2-6
CDR3aa: ASSLLGISGANVLT

d_gene: NA
abundance: NA
v_gene: TRBV20-1
j_gene: TRBJ1-6
CDR3aa: SASIQSYNSPLH

d_gene: NA
abundance: NA
v_gene: TRBV7-2
j_gene: TRBJ2-3
CDR3aa: ASSLTRGLTDTQY

d_gene: NA
abundance: few
v_gene: TRBV28
j_gene: TRBJ1-5
CDR3aa: ASSLLGGRNQPQH

d_gene: TRBD1
abundance: few
v_gene: TRBV7-2
j_gene: TRBJ2-7
CDR3aa: ASSFRRDRVPSYEQY

d_gene: TRBD2
abundance: few
v_gene: TRBV6-1
j_gene: TRBJ2-5
CDR3aa: ASSGRREDLQETQY

d_gene: TRBD2
abundance: many
v_gene: TRBV2
j_gene: TRBJ2-1
CDR3aa: ASSTLGGSIDNEQF

d_gene: TRBD1
abundance: NA
v_gene: TRBV27
j_gene: TRBJ1-2
CDR3aa: ASSRGQGANYGYT

d_gene: NA
abundance: few
v_gene: TRBV7-9
j_gene: TRBJ2-6
CDR3aa: ASSRPRSSGANVLT

d_gene: TRBD1
abundance: NA
v_gene: TRBV4-1
j_gene: TRBJ1-2
CDR3aa: ASSPKTGGDYGYT

d_gene: TRBD2
abundance: many
v_gene: TRBV3-1
j_gene: TRBJ2-1
CDR3aa: ASSQEWGLSNEQF

d_gene: NA
abundance: once
v_gene: TRBV29-1
j_gene: TRBJ2-1
CDR3aa: SGPFGGSGEQF

d_gene: NA
abundance: NA
v_gene: TRBV11-1
j_gene: TRBJ2-3
CDR3aa: ASRRAGTDTQY

d_gene: NA
abundance: many
v_gene: TRBV7-2
j_gene: TRBJ2-5
CDR3aa: ASSLGGVGTQY

d_gene: TRBD2
abundance: few
v_gene: TRBV3-1
j_gene: TRBJ2-4
CDR3aa: ASSQGGGVKNIQY

d_gene: NA
abundance: few
v_gene: TRBV12-3/TRBV12-4
j_gene: TRBJ2-1
CDR3aa: ASSNPEEQF

d_gene: TRBD2
abundance: NA
v_gene: TRBV7-2
j_gene: TRBJ2-7
CDR3aa: ASSFSRDSGGSYEQY

d_gene: NA
abundance: NA
v_gene: TRBV6-5
j_gene: TRBJ2-7
CDR3aa: ASSYSSQASSYEQY